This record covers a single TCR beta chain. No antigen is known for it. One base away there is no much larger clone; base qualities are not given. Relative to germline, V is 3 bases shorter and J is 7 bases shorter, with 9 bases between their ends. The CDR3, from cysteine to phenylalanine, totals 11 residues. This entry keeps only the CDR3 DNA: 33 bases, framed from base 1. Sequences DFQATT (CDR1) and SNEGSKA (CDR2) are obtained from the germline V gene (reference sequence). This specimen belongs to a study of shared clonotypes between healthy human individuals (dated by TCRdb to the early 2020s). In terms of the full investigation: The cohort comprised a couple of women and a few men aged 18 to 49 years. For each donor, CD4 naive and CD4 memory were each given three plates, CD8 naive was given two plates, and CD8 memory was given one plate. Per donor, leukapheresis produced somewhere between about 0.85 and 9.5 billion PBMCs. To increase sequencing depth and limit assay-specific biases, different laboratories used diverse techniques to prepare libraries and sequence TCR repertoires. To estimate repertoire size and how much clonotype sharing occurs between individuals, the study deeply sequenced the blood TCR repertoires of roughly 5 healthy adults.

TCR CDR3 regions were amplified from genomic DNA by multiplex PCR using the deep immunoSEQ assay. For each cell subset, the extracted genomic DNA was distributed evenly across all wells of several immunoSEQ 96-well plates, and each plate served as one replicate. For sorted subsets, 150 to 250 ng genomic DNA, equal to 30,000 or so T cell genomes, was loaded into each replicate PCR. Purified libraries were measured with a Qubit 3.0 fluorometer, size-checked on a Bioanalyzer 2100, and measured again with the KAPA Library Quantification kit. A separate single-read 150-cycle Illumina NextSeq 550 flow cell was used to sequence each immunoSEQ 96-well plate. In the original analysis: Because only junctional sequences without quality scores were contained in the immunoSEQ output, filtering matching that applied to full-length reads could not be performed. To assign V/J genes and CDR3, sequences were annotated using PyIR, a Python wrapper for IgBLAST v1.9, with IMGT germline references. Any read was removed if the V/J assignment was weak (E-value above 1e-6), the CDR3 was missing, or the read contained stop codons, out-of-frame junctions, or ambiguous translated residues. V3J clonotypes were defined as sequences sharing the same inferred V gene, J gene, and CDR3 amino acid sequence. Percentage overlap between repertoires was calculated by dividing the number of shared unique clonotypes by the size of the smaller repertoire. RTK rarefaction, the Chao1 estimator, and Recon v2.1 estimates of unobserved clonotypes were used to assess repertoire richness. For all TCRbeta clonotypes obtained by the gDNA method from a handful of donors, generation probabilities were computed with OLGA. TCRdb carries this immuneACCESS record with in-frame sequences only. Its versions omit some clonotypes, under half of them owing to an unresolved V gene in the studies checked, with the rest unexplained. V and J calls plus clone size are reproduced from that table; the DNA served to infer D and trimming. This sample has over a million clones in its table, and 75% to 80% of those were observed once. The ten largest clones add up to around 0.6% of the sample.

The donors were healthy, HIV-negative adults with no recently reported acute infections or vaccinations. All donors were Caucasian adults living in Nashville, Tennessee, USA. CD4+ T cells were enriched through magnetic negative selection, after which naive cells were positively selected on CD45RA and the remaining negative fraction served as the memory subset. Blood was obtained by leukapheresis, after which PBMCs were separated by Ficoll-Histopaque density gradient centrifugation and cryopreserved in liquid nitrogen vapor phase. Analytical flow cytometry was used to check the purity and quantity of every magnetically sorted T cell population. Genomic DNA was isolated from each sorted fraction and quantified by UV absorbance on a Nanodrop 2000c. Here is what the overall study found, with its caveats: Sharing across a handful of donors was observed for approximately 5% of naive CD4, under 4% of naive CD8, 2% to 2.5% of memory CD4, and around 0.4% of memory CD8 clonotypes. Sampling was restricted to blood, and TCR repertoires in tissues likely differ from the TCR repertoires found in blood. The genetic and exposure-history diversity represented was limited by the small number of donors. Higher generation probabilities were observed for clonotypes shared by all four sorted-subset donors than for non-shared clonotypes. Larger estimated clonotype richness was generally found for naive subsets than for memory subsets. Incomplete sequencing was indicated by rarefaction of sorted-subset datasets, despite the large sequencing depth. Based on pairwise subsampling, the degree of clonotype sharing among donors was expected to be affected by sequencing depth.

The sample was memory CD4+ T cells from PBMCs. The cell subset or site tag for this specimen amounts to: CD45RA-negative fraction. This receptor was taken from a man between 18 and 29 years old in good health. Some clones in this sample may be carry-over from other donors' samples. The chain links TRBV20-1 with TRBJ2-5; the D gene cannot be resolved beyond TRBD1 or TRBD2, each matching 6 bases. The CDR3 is CSASRGGTQYF. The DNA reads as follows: TGCAGTGCTAGCAGGGGAGGGACCCAGTACTTC.